This TCR beta chain appears in the sequencing data of a study of circulating and synovial CD4+ cells in juvenile arthritis (dated by TCRdb to between 2013 and 2015). Notes on the research overall: Within each patient, the TCRbeta CDR3 repertoires of synovial CD4 T cells, bulk blood CD4 T cells and circulating HLA-DR+ CD4 T cells were compared. Repertoire sequencing aimed to confirm that a circulating synovial-like CD4 T cell subset was enriched in synovial clonotypes.

Turning to this clone: This clone's antigen is unknown. No qualities accompany the bases; no much larger clone lies one base away.

As encoded in the germline V gene (reference sequence), CDR1 is MNHNY while CDR2 is SVGAGI. V is pruned by 6 bases and J by 5 bases, leaving 12 bases of the junction without a gene match. The CDR3 runs 15 residues from the cysteine to the phenylalanine. The kept DNA is CDR3 alone, 45 bases in frame from the first base. General conclusions and limits of the study: No difference between circulating pathogenic-like lymphocytes and bulk blood T cells was detected by traditional Vbeta family usage analysis. CPL and bulk blood CD4 samples differed in T cell genome counts by at least an order of magnitude, so sample-size effects were addressed. Since overlap with synovium went up as sequencing depth increased, the measured fractions of shared clonotypes likely underestimated the full repertoire overlap. Compared with bulk blood CD4 repertoires, both the synovial and the circulating pathogenic-like lymphocyte repertoires were less diverse, and some CPL samples were as oligoclonal as synovium. Circulating pathogenic-like lymphocytes clustered together with synovial T cells and shared a substantially larger fraction of CDR3 sequences with synovium than bulk blood did.

The sequenced samples were obtained from patients with active juvenile idiopathic arthritis. Cells were sorted immediately after thawing, with dead cells excluded using Live/Dead Fixable Near-IR Stain. Library preparation was by the immunoSEQ multiplex PCR assay. An external provider carried out the TCRbeta CDR3 sequencing as a commercial service. In the authors' own workflow: Productive nucleotide sequences and amino acid sequences obtained through in silico translation were used in the analyses. Diversity was quantified by Renyi entropy over a range of alpha values, with sample size equalised by taking the median of 200 repeated subsamples. Pairwise repertoire distance was calculated as one minus the Chao-modified Jaccard index, correcting for under-sampling, and used for clustering. Frequency-weighted overlap with synovial clonotypes was computed at 200 sample sizes with 200 draws without replacement at each size, and the value at the size of the smaller sample was reported. TCRdb obtained this table from immuneACCESS and retained in-frame rearrangements with V and J assigned. These tables miss some clones; where compared with another copy, unresolved V genes account for less than half of the shortfall, and the remainder is unexplained. V and J calls and clone size follow that table, whereas D and trimming were derived from the DNA. This sample holds some 35,000 clones; 94% were observed only once. The ten largest clones take up around 0.67% of the sample.

Source material: CD4+ T cells from blood. The TCR was taken from a human donor with juvenile idiopathic arthritis. In this chain, TRBV6-6 is recombined with TRBJ2-7, with 8 central nucleotides matching TRBD1. The CDR3 region: CASRPRQGILDEQYF. The nucleotide sequence reads as follows: TGTGCCAGCAGACCCCGACAGGGGATATTAGACGAGCAGTACTTC.